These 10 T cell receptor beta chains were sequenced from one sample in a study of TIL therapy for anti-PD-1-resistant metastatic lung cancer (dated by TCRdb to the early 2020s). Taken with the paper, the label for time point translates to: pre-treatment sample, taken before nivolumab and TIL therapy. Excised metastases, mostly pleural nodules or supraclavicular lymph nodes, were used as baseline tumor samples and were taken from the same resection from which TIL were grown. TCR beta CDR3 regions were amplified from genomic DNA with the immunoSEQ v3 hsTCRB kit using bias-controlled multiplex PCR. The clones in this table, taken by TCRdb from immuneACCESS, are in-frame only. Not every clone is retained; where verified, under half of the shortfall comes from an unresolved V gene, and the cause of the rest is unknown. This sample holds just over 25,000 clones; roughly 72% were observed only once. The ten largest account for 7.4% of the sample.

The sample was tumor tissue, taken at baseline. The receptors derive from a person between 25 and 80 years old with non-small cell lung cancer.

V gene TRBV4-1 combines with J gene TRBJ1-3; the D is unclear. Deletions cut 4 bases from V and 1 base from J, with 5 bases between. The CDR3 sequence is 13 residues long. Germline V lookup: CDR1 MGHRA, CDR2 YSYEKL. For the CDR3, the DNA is TGCGCCAGCAGCCTCGAATCTGGAAACACCATATATTTT. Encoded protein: CASSLESGNTIYF.

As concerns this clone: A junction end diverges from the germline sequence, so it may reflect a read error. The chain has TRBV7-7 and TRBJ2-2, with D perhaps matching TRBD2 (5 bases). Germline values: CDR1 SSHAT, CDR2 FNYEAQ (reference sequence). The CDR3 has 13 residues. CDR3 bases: TGTGCTAGCAGCTGGACTGACACCGGGGAGCTGTTTTTT. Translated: CASSWTDTGELFF.

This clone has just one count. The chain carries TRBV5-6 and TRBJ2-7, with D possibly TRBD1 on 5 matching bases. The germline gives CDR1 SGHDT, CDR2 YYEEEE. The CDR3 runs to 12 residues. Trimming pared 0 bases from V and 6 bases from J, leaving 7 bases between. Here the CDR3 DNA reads TGTGCCAGCAGCTTGGAAGGGGTCGAGCAGTACTTC. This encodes CASSLEGVEQYF.

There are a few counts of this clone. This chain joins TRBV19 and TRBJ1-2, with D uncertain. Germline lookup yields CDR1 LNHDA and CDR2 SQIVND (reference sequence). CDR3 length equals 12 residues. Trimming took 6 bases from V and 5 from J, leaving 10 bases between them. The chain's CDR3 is CASSWQLYGYTF. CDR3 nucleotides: TGTGCCAGTAGCTGGCAGCTGTATGGCTACACCTTC. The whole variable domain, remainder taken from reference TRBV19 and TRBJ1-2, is DGGITQSPKYLFRKEGQNVTLSCEQNLNHDAMYWYRQDPGQGLRLIYYSQIVNDFQKGDIAEGYSVSREKKESFPLTVTSAQKNPTAFYLCASSWQLYGYTFGSGTRLTVV.

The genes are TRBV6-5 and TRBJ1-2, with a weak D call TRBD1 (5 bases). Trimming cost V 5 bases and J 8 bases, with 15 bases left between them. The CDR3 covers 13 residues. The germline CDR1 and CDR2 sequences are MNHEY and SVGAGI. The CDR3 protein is CASSPTGKFGYTF. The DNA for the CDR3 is TGTGCCAGCAGTCCAACAGGAAAATTCGGCTACACCTTC.

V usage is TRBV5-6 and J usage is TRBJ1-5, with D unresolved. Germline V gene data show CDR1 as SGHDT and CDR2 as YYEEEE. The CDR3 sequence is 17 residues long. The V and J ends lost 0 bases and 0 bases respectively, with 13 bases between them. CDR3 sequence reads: CASSLATGKDSNQPQHF. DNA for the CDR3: TGTGCCAGCAGCTTGGCCACGGGAAAGGATAGCAATCAGCCCCAGCATTTT.

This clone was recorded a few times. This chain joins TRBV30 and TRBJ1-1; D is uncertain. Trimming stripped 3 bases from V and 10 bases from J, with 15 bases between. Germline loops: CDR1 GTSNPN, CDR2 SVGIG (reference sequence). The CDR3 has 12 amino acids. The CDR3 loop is CAWRTTGRVAFF. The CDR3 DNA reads TGTGCCTGGAGAACGACGGGCCGGGTAGCTTTCTTT.

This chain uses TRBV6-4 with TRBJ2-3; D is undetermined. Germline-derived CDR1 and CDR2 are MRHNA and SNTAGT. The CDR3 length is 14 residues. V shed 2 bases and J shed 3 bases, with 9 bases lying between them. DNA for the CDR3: TGTGCCAGCAGTGACGGCGGCGAGACAGATACGCAGTATTTT. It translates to CASSDGGETDTQYF.

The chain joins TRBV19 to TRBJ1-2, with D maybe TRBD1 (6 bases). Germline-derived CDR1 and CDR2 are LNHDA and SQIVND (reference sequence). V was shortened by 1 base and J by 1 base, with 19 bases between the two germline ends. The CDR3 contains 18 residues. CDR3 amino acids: CASSIVGTTLHINYGYTF. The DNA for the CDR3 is TGTGCCAGTAGTATAGTGGGGACAACACTCCATATTAACTATGGCTACACCTTC. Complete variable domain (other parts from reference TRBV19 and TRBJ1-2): DGGITQSPKYLFRKEGQNVTLSCEQNLNHDAMYWYRQDPGQGLRLIYYSQIVNDFQKGDIAEGYSVSREKKESFPLTVTSAQKNPTAFYLCASSIVGTTLHINYGYTFGSGTRLTVV.

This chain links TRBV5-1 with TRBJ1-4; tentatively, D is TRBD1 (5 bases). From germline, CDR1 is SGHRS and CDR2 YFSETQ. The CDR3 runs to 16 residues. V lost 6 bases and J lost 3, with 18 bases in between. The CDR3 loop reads CASTPVAGRANEKLFF. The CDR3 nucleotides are TGCGCCAGCACCCCGGTGGCGGGCAGGGCTAATGAAAAACTGTTTTTT.